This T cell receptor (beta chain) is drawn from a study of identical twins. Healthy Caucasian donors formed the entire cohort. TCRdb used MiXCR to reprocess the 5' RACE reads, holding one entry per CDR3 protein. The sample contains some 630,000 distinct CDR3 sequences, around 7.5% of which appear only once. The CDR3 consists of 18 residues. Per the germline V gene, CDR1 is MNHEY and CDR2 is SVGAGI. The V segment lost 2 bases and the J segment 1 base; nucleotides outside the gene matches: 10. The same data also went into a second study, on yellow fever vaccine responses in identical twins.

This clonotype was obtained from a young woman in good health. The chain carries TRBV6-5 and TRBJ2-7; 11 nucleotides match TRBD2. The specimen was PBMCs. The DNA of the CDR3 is TGTGCCAGCAGTTACATGAGTAGCGGGAGGGGACGGTCCTACGAGCAGTACTTC. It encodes CASSYMSSGRGRSYEQYF.